Below are 20 T cell receptor beta chains sequenced from a single sample in a study of lymphopenia after photon versus proton radiotherapy. Sequencing was performed with immunoSEQ multiplex PCR; in TCRdb, only in-frame clones are kept and a portion is missing. The sample consists of approximately 9,100 clones, 88% of them appearing once. Here the sequenced sample was peripheral blood, taken from a patient treated with photon-based radiotherapy. These TCRs come from an elderly man with cholangiocarcinoma.

V and J are TRBV19 and TRBJ1-2, with D tentatively TRBD1 (6 bases). V lost 3 bases to trimming and J lost 8 bases, with 13 bases between them. From germline, CDR1 is LNHDA and CDR2 SQIVND (reference sequence). This CDR3 region has 13 residues. The CDR3 sequence: CASSITQGSGYTF. As DNA, the CDR3 is TGTGCCAGTAGTATTACACAGGGCAGCGGCTACACCTTC.

The chain combines TRBV2 with TRBJ1-1; no firm D call. Germline CDR1 reads SNHLY; CDR2 reads FYNNEI. V was pared by 7 bases and J by 5 bases, with 11 bases between. CDR3 size: 12 residues. CDR3 region: CASTYLATEAFF. CDR3 DNA sequence: TGTGCCAGCACCTATCTAGCGACTGAAGCTTTCTTT.

The chain has TRBV7-2 and TRBJ1-3; 9 nucleotides line up with TRBD1. The CDR3 has 17 amino acids. Trimming cost V 5 bases and J 0 bases; bases outside gene matches: 8. Germline V gene sequence: CDR1 SGHTA, CDR2 FQGNSA. The CDR3: CASSLDRDRASGNTIYF. CDR3 coding DNA: TGTGCCAGCAGCCTAGATAGGGACAGGGCCTCTGGAAACACCATATATTTT.

The rearrangement uses TRBV6-1 and TRBJ1-1, with a weak D call TRBD1 (6 bases). Germline-derived CDR1 and CDR2 are MNHNS and SASEGT. The germline V and J ends were trimmed by 6 bases and 1 base, with 15 bases remaining between them. The CDR3 contains 15 residues. CDR3 bases: TGTGCCAGCAGGGGACAAGCGACAGAGAACACTGAAGCTTTCTTT. Encoded protein: CASRGQATENTEAFF.

In nucleotides, the CDR3 is TGTGCCAGCAGTCCCAACCGGGACACCGCTTTGGAAAAACTGTTTTTT. Its translation is CASSPNRDTALEKLFF. The rearrangement links TRBV27 to TRBJ1-4; the D gene is possibly TRBD1 (6 bases). CDR3 length: 16 residues. V was pared by 5 bases and J by 8 bases, with 21 bases between. The germline V gene has CDR1 MNHEY and CDR2 SMNVEV (reference sequence).

The chain joins TRBV9 to TRBJ2-3, with 8 bases that match TRBD2. This CDR3 is 16 amino acids long. V gave up 0 bases and J gave up 6 bases; unmatched junction bases: 9. Germline V CDR1 and CDR2: SGDLS, YYNGEE. The CDR3 here is CASSVAPSGGLDTQYF. Here the CDR3 DNA reads TGTGCCAGCAGCGTAGCTCCGAGCGGGGGACTTGATACGCAGTATTTT. The complete variable domain, with remaining parts taken from reference TRBV9 and TRBJ2-3, reads DSGVTQTPKHLITATGQRVTLRCSPRSGDLSVYWYQQSLDQGLQFLIQYYNGEERAKGNILERFSAQQFPDLHSELNLSSLELGDSALYFCASSVAPSGGLDTQYFGPGTRLTVL.

Concerning this clone itself: Compared with germline, one end of the junction differs, possibly owing to a read error. V and J are TRBV4-1 and TRBJ2-1, with 10 positions matching TRBD2. Per the germline V gene, CDR1 is MGHRA and CDR2 is YSYEKL. The CDR3 contains 17 residues. CDR3 region: CASSQGPASGGYNEQFF. CDR3 sequence (DNA): TGCGCCAGCAGCCAAGGCCCAGCTAGCGGGGGATACAATGAACAGTTCTTC.

CDR3 protein: CASRATSDSFNEKLFF. The CDR3 DNA sequence: TGTGCCAGCAGGGCAACGAGTGACAGTTTTAATGAAAAACTGTTTTTT. The chain combines TRBV7-3 with TRBJ1-4; D is perhaps TRBD1 (5 bases). The V gene lost 6 bases and the J gene lost 4 bases, with 18 bases spanning the gap. Germline lookup yields CDR1 SGHTA and CDR2 FQGTGA. The CDR3 has 16 residues.

The genes are TRBV9 and TRBJ2-7, with unresolved D. The V and J ends lost 4 bases and 6 bases respectively, with 17 bases between them. The CDR3 extends over 14 amino acids. Per germline, CDR1 SGDLS and CDR2 YYNGEE. In nucleotides, the CDR3 is TGTGCCAGCAGCCTCCTCCCCCTAGATGTCGAGCAGTACTTC. This translates into CASSLLPLDVEQYF.

This clone was observed a few times. The rearrangement links TRBV7-8 to TRBJ1-3, with a possible D match to TRBD1 (5 bases). Germline V gene data show CDR1 as SGHVS and CDR2 as FQNEAQ. The ends were cut back, 3 bases at V and 4 bases at J, with 16 bases in the middle. This CDR3 is built from 16 residues. CDR3 amino acids: CASSFRSAGPGNTIYF. The CDR3 DNA is TGTGCCAGCAGCTTTAGAAGTGCGGGGCCCGGAAACACCATATATTTT.

The rearrangement uses TRBV7-3 and TRBJ2-2; D is uncertain. This CDR3 has 16 residues. V lost 1 base and J 2 bases, leaving 11 bases between the germline ends. Germline lookup yields CDR1 SGHTA and CDR2 FQGTGA. The CDR3 region has the DNA TGTGCCAGCAGCTTAAACTTTGCAGCTAACACCGGGGAGCTGTTTTTT. Translation gives CASSLNFAANTGELFF.

V gene TRBV11-2 combines with J gene TRBJ1-2; D possibly corresponds to TRBD1 (5 bases). Germline V gene sequence: CDR1 SGHAT, CDR2 FQNNGV. This CDR3 is 15 amino acids long. Trimming removed 3 bases at V and 4 bases at J, with 15 bases between. The CDR3 is CASSFYTGWGYGYTF. The DNA for the CDR3 is TGTGCCAGCAGCTTCTATACAGGATGGGGCTATGGCTACACCTTC.

There are a few counts of this clone. DNA of the CDR3: TGTGCCAGCAGTATACAGGGTTGGATCGGGGAGCTGTTTTTT. It yields the protein CASSIQGWIGELFF. The chain links TRBV27 to TRBJ2-2; tentatively, D is TRBD1 (6 bases). Per germline, CDR1 MNHEY and CDR2 SMNVEV (reference sequence). V lost 5 bases and J lost 7, with 14 bases in between. The CDR3 consists of 14 residues.

J is TRBJ1-1 and V is TRBV11-2; TRBD1 might be the D (5 bases). Between the trimmed V and J ends, which lost 1 base and 5 bases, there was a span of 11 bases. This CDR3 contains 14 residues. Per the germline V gene, CDR1 is SGHAT and CDR2 is FQNNGV. DNA for the CDR3: TGTGCCAGCAGCTTAGGCGGGGGGAAGACTGAAGCTTTCTTT. Its protein product is CASSLGGGKTEAFF.

The gene calls are TRBV10-3 and TRBJ2-3; D is perhaps TRBD2 (5 bases). V lost 7 bases, J lost 5 bases, and 7 bases lay in between. The germline gives CDR1 ENHRY, CDR2 SYGVKD. This CDR3 has 11 amino acids. In DNA form, the CDR3 reads TGTGCCATCAATGGAGGAGATACGCAGTATTTT. Translation gives CAINGGDTQYF.

The chain has TRBV5-6 and TRBJ1-2, with a possible D match to TRBD1 (6 bases). Germline lookup yields CDR1 SGHDT and CDR2 YYEEEE. Trimming shortened V by 4 bases and J by 3 bases, and 22 bases separated the two germline ends. The CDR3 extends over 17 amino acids. The CDR3 loop reads CASSPIRDMNGDYGYTF. DNA of the CDR3: TGTGCCAGCAGCCCTATCCGGGACATGAATGGGGACTATGGCTACACCTTC.

The rearrangement links TRBV11-3 to TRBJ2-2; TRBD1 agrees at 9 bases. Looked up from germline, CDR1 is SGHNT and CDR2 is YENEEA. The CDR3 extends over 15 amino acids. J was trimmed by 4 bases and V by 5 bases; bases with no gene match: 5. The DNA for the CDR3 is TGTGCCAGCAGCCCCGGACAGGGGCGCACCGGGGAGCTGTTTTTT. Its translation is CASSPGQGRTGELFF.

The V gene is TRBV29-1, the J gene TRBJ2-7; 10 positions match TRBD1. This CDR3 spans 14 amino acids. CDR1 and CDR2 (germline): SQVTM, ANQGSEA. The ends lost 4 bases at V and 0 bases at J; junction bases unmatched: 3. CDR3 residues: CSVGGQGSSYEQYF. The CDR3 nucleotides are TGCAGCGTTGGGGGACAGGGGTCCTCCTACGAGCAGTACTTC.

The rearrangement links TRBV5-1 to TRBJ1-3; D not resolved. V lost 2 bases, J lost 4 bases, and 10 bases lay in between. The CDR3 is 14 amino acids. Per the germline V gene, CDR1 is SGHRS and CDR2 is YFSETQ. The CDR3 coding sequence is TGCGCCAGCAGCTTTCAGGAGTCCGGAAACACCATATATTTT. It is translated as CASSFQESGNTIYF.

The CDR3 is CASSLTPSEANTEAFF. The CDR3 DNA reads TGTGCCAGCAGCTTAACCCCTAGTGAAGCGAACACTGAAGCTTTCTTT. The V and J genes are TRBV7-3 and TRBJ1-1; D is ambiguous. CDR3 length equals 16 residues. V lost 0 bases to trimming and J lost 1 base, with 12 bases between them. Looked up from germline, CDR1 is SGHTA and CDR2 is FQGTGA.